This is a list of T cell receptor beta chains from one sample in a study of cytomegalovirus exposure and HLA in healthy donors. The method was immunoSEQ multiplex PCR; TCRdb's version includes in-frame clones alone and lacks a portion of them. Here the sample spans under 150,000 clones, less than 85% being singletons. Sequencing input: PBMCs. Receptors originate from a man under 40 in good health and CMV-seronegative. The CDR3 runs from the conserved cysteine through the conserved F or W. D genes are given only for firm matches. The listing skips clone size in some rows; elsewhere it reads once, few, many or a size class.

j_call v_call clone_size d_call cdr3_aa cdr3_nt
TRBJ2-5 TRBV2 - TRBD2 CASGGVANPQETQYF TGTGCCAGCGGGGGGGTAGCGAACCCTCAAGAGACCCAGTACTTC
TRBJ2-2 TRBV5-4 - TRBD1 CASSSPGAPRDRGRAGELFF TGTGCCAGCAGCTCCCCAGGGGCCCCCCGGGACAGGGGGCGGGCCGGGGAGCTGTTTTTT
TRBJ2-2 TRBV6-1 few - CASQYYTGELFF TGTGCCAGCCAATACTACACCGGGGAGCTGTTTTTT
TRBJ1-2 TRBV9 - TRBD1 CASSVQGAGGGYTF TGTGCCAGCAGCGTACAGGGGGCGGGCGGTGGCTACACCTTC
TRBJ2-7 TRBV7-9 once TRBD1 CASVGTDVSNSYEQYF TGTGCCAGCGTAGGGACAGACGTCTCAAATTCCTACGAGCAGTACTTC
TRBJ2-4 TRBV4-3 - - CASSQANAGRRAKNIQYF TGCGCCAGCAGCCAAGCTAATGCGGGGCGACGAGCCAAAAACATTCAGTACTTC
TRBJ1-5 TRBV19 - - CASSIFLGRVSNQPQHF TGTGCCAGTAGTATCTTCCTCGGCAGGGTGAGCAATCAGCCCCAGCATTTT
TRBJ1-1 TRBV4-1 - - CASSRTRMNTEAFF TGCGCCAGCAGCCGGACACGGATGAACACTGAAGCTTTCTTT
TRBJ1-2 TRBV5-1 - - CASSPTTPLGFGYTF TGCGCCAGCAGCCCGACGACACCCCTCGGATTTGGCTACACCTTC
TRBJ1-2 TRBV10-1 few TRBD1 CASSPGQGIGYTF TGCGCCAGCAGTCCGGGACAGGGGATTGGCTACACCTTC
TRBJ2-7 TRBV7-6 - TRBD2 CASSSKGLGLSEQYF TGTGCCAGCAGCTCTAAAGGACTAGGACTGAGCGAGCAGTACTTC
TRBJ1-5 TRBV2 - - CASSDQGLSNQPQHF TGTGCCAGCAGTGACCAGGGCCTCAGCAATCAGCCCCAGCATTTT
TRBJ1-1 TRBV6-5 - TRBD1 CASSYEGQVNTEAFF TGTGCCAGCAGTTATGAGGGACAGGTAAACACTGAAGCTTTCTTT
TRBJ1-1 TRBV6-5 - - CASSQTHDLNTEAFF TGTGCCAGCAGTCAAACACACGATTTGAACACTGAAGCTTTCTTT
TRBJ1-2 TRBV6-5 - - CASSYFLGAMDGYTF TGTGCCAGCAGTTACTTTCTGGGGGCTATGGATGGCTACACCTTC
TRBJ2-6 TRBV7-6 few - CASSLAGVSSGANVLTF TGTGCCAGCAGCTTAGCGGGCGTCAGCTCTGGGGCCAACGTCCTGACTTTC
TRBJ1-2 TRBV10-2 once - CASSESFRGSYTF TGCGCCAGCAGTGAGTCCTTTCGGGGTAGCTACACCTTC
TRBJ2-1 TRBV29-1 - - CSVDNGGRGHNEQFF TGCAGCGTTGATAATGGAGGGAGAGGCCACAATGAGCAGTTCTTC
TRBJ1-2 TRBV28 few TRBD1 CASSARTGLDGYTF TGTGCCAGCAGCGCCCGGACAGGGTTGGATGGCTACACCTTC
TRBJ2-7 TRBV7-2 - TRBD2 CASSLPSGRAAREQYF TGTGCCAGCAGCTTGCCTAGCGGGAGGGCCGCTCGCGAGCAGTACTTC
TRBJ1-2 TRBV6-5 few TRBD1 CASKSRGGASYGYTF TGTGCCAGCAAAAGCCGAGGGGGCGCCAGCTATGGCTACACCTTC
TRBJ2-7 TRBV15 - TRBD2 CATSRDLAGGHTYF TGTGCCACCAGCAGAGACCTAGCGGGAGGGCATACGTACTTC
TRBJ2-3 TRBV2 - TRBD2 CASSEGLAGVGDTQYF TGTGCCAGCAGTGAAGGACTAGCGGGAGTGGGAGATACGCAGTATTTT
TRBJ2-3 TRBV7-9 - - CSSTGRTDTQYF TGTTCCAGCACCGGGAGAACAGATACGCAGTATTTT
TRBJ1-1 TRBV28 - TRBD1 CASSTQGQGWSEAFF TGTGCCAGCTCAACCCAGGGACAGGGGTGGTCTGAAGCTTTCTTT
TRBJ2-7 TRBV4-3 - - CASSQDIGLAYEQYF TGCGCCAGCAGCCAAGATATAGGCCTAGCCTACGAGCAGTACTTC
TRBJ2-1 TRBV5-6 - TRBD1 CASSSGQGTYEQFF TGTGCCAGCAGCTCCGGACAGGGCACATATGAGCAGTTCTTC
TRBJ1-5 TRBV5-6 - TRBD1 CASSSQGVGNQPQHF TGTGCCAGCAGCTCACAGGGGGTAGGCAATCAGCCCCAGCATTTT
TRBJ2-6 TRBV7-3 - - CASSSYRTDEPSGANVLTF TGTGCCAGCAGCTCCTATAGGACAGATGAACCCTCTGGGGCCAACGTCCTGACTTTC
TRBJ2-3 TRBV7-2 - TRBD2 CASSYIGGSLNTQYF TGTGCCAGCAGCTATATTGGCGGGAGTTTGAATACGCAGTATTTT
TRBJ1-5 TRBV16 - TRBD1 CASSQRDRQQPQHF TGTGCCAGCAGCCAAAGGGACAGGCAACAGCCCCAGCATTTT
TRBJ1-3 TRBV15 - TRBD1 CATSSRQGRENTIYF TGTGCCACCAGCAGTCGACAGGGTCGCGAAAACACCATATATTTT
TRBJ2-1 TRBV7-2 - - CASSATGPSSYNEQFF TGTGCCAGCAGCGCCACAGGTCCGAGCTCCTACAATGAGCAGTTCTTC
TRBJ2-1 TRBV5-1 few - CASSLSSSLNEQFF TGCGCCAGCAGCTTGAGTTCTAGCCTCAATGAGCAGTTCTTC
TRBJ2-7 TRBV5-1 - TRBD2 CASSLIAGGTYEQYF TGCGCCAGCAGCCTGATAGCGGGAGGGACTTACGAGCAGTACTTC
TRBJ2-7 TRBV6-5 - TRBD2 CASSIGGSYEQYF TGTGCCAGCAGTATCGGGGGGTCCTACGAGCAGTACTTC
TRBJ2-7 TRBV28 - - CASTTGSYEQYF TGTGCCAGCACAACAGGCTCCTACGAGCAGTACTTC
TRBJ2-3 TRBV7-9 - TRBD1 CASSSYSGGAPDTQYF TGTGCCAGCAGCTCTTATTCAGGGGGAGCCCCAGATACGCAGTATTTT
TRBJ2-5 TRBV27 - - CASSLNGQIQETQYF TGTGCCAGCAGTTTAAATGGACAGATCCAAGAGACCCAGTACTTC
TRBJ1-1 TRBV19 - TRBD1 CASSILSPGTGGLNTEAFF TGTGCCAGTAGTATCCTTTCGCCTGGGACAGGGGGCCTGAACACTGAAGCTTTCTTT
TRBJ2-3 TRBV10-1 - - CASSESTGRGTDTQYF TGCGCCAGCAGTGAGTCGACTGGCAGGGGCACAGATACGCAGTATTTT
TRBJ2-1 TRBV2 once - CASNAGSSYNEQFF TGTGCCAGCAATGCGGGAAGCTCCTACAATGAGCAGTTCTTC
TRBJ2-5 TRBV7-7 - - CASSLNEQAQETQYF TGTGCCAGCAGCTTAAACGAACAGGCCCAAGAGACCCAGTACTTC
TRBJ2-3 TRBV6-5 - - CASSYRGDSTDTQYF TGTGCCAGCAGTTACCGCGGGGATAGCACAGATACGCAGTATTTT
TRBJ1-1 TRBV18 few TRBD1 CASSPQVMGQLNTEAFF TGTGCCAGCTCACCGCAGGTTATGGGACAGTTGAACACTGAAGCTTTCTTT
TRBJ2-2 TRBV4-1 - TRBD1 CASSQDRGGTGELFF TGCGCCAGCAGCCAGGACAGGGGGGGCACCGGGGAGCTGTTTTTT
TRBJ2-7 TRBV19 - - CASSIGSSAVQYF TGTGCCAGTAGTATAGGCTCTAGTGCGGTGCAGTACTTC
TRBJ1-2 TRBV28 - TRBD1 CASSPRTGLYGYTF TGTGCCAGCAGTCCTCGGACAGGATTATATGGCTACACCTTC
TRBJ2-4 TRBV11-2 once TRBD2 CASTGLAGGKYF TGTGCCAGTACGGGACTAGCGGGCGGGAAATACTTC
TRBJ2-4 TRBV5-1 - - CASSPAGGGSIQYF TGCGCCAGCAGCCCAGCAGGGGGCGGGAGCATTCAGTACTTC
TRBJ2-1 TRBV2 - - CASGRQFF TGTGCCAGCGGCCGGCAGTTCTTC